The 9 T cell receptor beta chains in this list originate from one sample, sequenced in a study of identical twins. A single record per CDR3 protein comes from TCRdb applying MiXCR to the 5' RACE reads. The table lists about 720,000 distinct CDR3 sequences, under 9% of them singletons. In addition, the sample was reused for a study of yellow fever vaccine responses in identical twins.

Sequencing was performed on PBMCs. The receptor set was obtained from a woman aged 18-29 years in good health.

This clonotype was seen many times. This rearrangement joins TRBV6-2 or TRBV6-3 to TRBJ2-5, with 9 bases lining up with TRBD2. CDR1 is MNHEY and CDR2 is SVGEGT in the germline V gene. Trimming cost V 4 bases and J 1 base; bases outside gene matches: 4. The CDR3 is made up of 15 amino acids. The CDR3 region is CASSSSGARQETQYF. The CDR3 DNA sequence: TGTGCCAGCAGTTCTAGCGGGGCACGCCAAGAGACCCAGTACTTC.

This clonotype was recorded a few times. J is TRBJ2-4 and V is TRBV4-2; D unresolved. This CDR3 region has 19 residues. Trimming removed 0 bases at V and 0 bases at J, with 18 bases between. CDR1 LGHNA and CDR2 YNFKEQ come from the germline V gene. The CDR3 sequence is CASSQEGRANVLAKNIQYF. The CDR3, as DNA: TGTGCCAGCAGCCAAGAGGGAAGGGCAAATGTTCTAGCCAAAAACATTCAGTACTTC.

This clonotype was recorded a few times. The chain employs TRBV7-2 and TRBJ2-2; 8 nucleotides align to TRBD2. The CDR3 runs to 17 residues. V was clipped by 4 bases and J by 7 bases; unmatched bases: 14. Germline V CDR1 and CDR2: SGHTA, FQGNSA. CDR3 sequence reads: CASSSKYGGRLGGELFF. CDR3 nucleotide sequence: TGTGCCAGCAGCTCTAAATACGGCGGGAGGCTGGGCGGGGAGCTGTTTTTT.

The gene calls are TRBV12-3 or TRBV12-4 and TRBJ2-1, with no clear D. This CDR3 spans 13 amino acids. V lost 0 bases to trimming and J lost 4 bases, with 4 bases between them. The CDR3 DNA is TGTGCCAGCAGTTTAGCGTGGTACAATGAGCAGTTCTTC. As protein: CASSLAWYNEQFF.

V is TRBV10-2 and J is TRBJ2-7; D gene unclear. Trimming cost V 3 bases and J 4 bases, with 13 bases left between them. The CDR3 sequence is 14 residues long. Germline V lookup: CDR1 WSHSY, CDR2 SAAADI. The CDR3 protein is CASSERLIQYEQYF. The CDR3 DNA sequence: TGCGCCAGCAGTGAACGCCTAATTCAATACGAGCAGTACTTC.

This clonotype showed up many times. V is TRBV10-3 and J is TRBJ2-5; tentatively, D is TRBD1 or TRBD2 (5 bases each). Germline V gene sequence: CDR1 ENHRY, CDR2 SYGVKD. This CDR3 has 14 residues. Between the trimmed V and J ends, which lost 3 bases and 5 bases, there was a span of 13 bases. The CDR3 DNA sequence: TGTGCCATCAGTGACCAAGTAGAGGGGGAGACCCAGTACTTC. This encodes CAISDQVEGETQYF.

CDR3 region: CASSQEFNYGYTF. In DNA form, the CDR3 reads TGTGCCAGCAGCCAAGAATTTAACTATGGCTACACCTTC. The genes are TRBV3-1 and TRBJ1-2, with D unresolved. This CDR3 has 13 amino acids. Trimming stripped 0 bases from V and 1 base from J, with 3 bases between. Per germline, CDR1 LGHDT and CDR2 YNNKEL (reference sequence).

In this sample, this clonotype turned up many times. The V gene is TRBV6-2 or TRBV6-3, the J gene TRBJ2-3; 8 bases are a match to TRBD2. The germline V gene encodes CDR1 MNHEY and CDR2 SVGEGT. V dropped 8 bases and J dropped 5; count of bases not matched to a gene: 12. The CDR3 consists of 15 residues. This CDR3 is CASFAGGRPKDTQYF. The DNA for the CDR3 is TGTGCCAGCTTCGCTGGCGGGAGGCCCAAAGATACGCAGTATTTT.

This clonotype appeared many times. The rearrangement joins TRBV10-1 to TRBJ2-5; no reliable D call. V lost 0 bases and J 1 base, leaving 3 bases between the germline ends. In germline, CDR1 is WNHNN, CDR2 SYGVQD (reference sequence). CDR3 length: 13 amino acids. In DNA, the CDR3 is TGCGCCAGCAGTGAGTCTACCCAAGAGACCCAGTACTTC. As protein: CASSESTQETQYF.